Following are 11 T cell receptor beta chains from one sample sequenced in a study of T-cell reconstitution after alpha-beta-depleted transplantation in children. Construction of the TCRbeta library involved unique molecular identifiers. TCRdb reprocessed the PCR reads via MiXCR and lists one record per CDR3 protein. The table has under 450,000 distinct CDR3 sequences, roughly 15% seen once; the top ten hold roughly 4.3%. The sample in question was PBMCs, obtained from the stem cell graft. These receptors all stem from a human donor who donated a stem cell graft to a child with Fanconi anemia.

This clonotype was seen a few times. The chain is built from TRBV7-6 and TRBJ2-3, with TRBD2 matching 8 bases. Germline CDR1 and CDR2: SGHVS and FNYEAQ. V was pared by 1 base and J by 4 bases, with 7 bases of the junction left unmatched. The CDR3 is made up of 16 amino acids. This CDR3 reads CASSLGGTGGPDTQYF. Here the CDR3 DNA reads TGTGCCAGCAGCTTAGGAGGAACGGGGGGGCCAGATACGCAGTATTTT.

This rearrangement joins TRBV3-1 to TRBJ2-5, with 8 nucleotides matching TRBD1. CDR3 length: 18 residues. V lost 6 bases to trimming and J lost 4 bases; unmatched junction nucleotides: 19. From germline, CDR1 is LGHDT and CDR2 YNNKEL (reference sequence). The CDR3 loop is CASSFRGRGLSIRETQYF. The CDR3 nucleotides are TGTGCCAGCAGTTTTAGGGGCAGGGGGCTATCCATTCGAGAGACCCAGTACTTC.

The chain employs TRBV7-9 and TRBJ2-7; 7 bases map to TRBD1. Germline CDR1 and CDR2: SEHNR and FQNEAQ (reference sequence). V was pared by 1 base and J by 3 bases, with 6 bases of the junction left unmatched. The CDR3 is 15 residues long. CDR3 loop: CASSLVAGQDYEQYF. CDR3 nucleotides: TGTGCCAGCAGCTTAGTGGCCGGACAGGACTACGAGCAGTACTTC.

The chain recombines TRBV21-1 with TRBJ2-2; TRBD1 was called by the table and not checked on the DNA. TRBV21-1 is termed a pseudogene. This CDR3 spans 17 amino acids. In DNA form, the CDR3 reads TGTGCCAGCAGCAAAAGGGACAGGGGGCAAAACACCGGGGAGCTGTTTTTT. Amino acids: CASSKRDRGQNTGELFF.

J is TRBJ1-2 and V is TRBV20-1, with 7 bases that match TRBD1. The CDR3 is 13 amino acids. Germline V lookup: CDR1 DFQATT, CDR2 SNEGSKA (reference sequence). Trimming took 3 bases from V and 4 from J; bases not matched to a gene: 5. The CDR3 DNA reads TGCAGTGCTAGTGCCCCAGGGGGCTATGGCTACACCTTC. It specifies CSASAPGGYGYTF.

V and J are TRBV4-3 and TRBJ1-3; D is unclear. Germline values: CDR1 LGHNA, CDR2 YSLEER. The V gene lost 4 bases and the J gene lost 0 bases, with 10 bases spanning the gap. This CDR3 comprises 15 residues. The CDR3 loop reads CASSPGLVSGNTIYF. CDR3 sequence (DNA): TGCGCCAGCAGCCCCGGTCTAGTCTCTGGAAACACCATATATTTT.

Many counts were recorded for this clonotype. The genes are TRBV5-5 and TRBJ2-1; TRBD2 agrees at 11 bases. The germline gives CDR1 SGHKS, CDR2 YYEKEE (reference sequence). V gave up 2 bases and J gave up 9 bases; unmatched junction bases: 10. CDR3 length equals 16 residues. The CDR3 sequence is CASSFSTSGGGGEQFF. CDR3 coding DNA: TGTGCCAGCAGCTTCAGCACTAGCGGGGGAGGAGGTGAGCAGTTCTTC.

This clonotype has a count of ten or more. V usage is TRBV20-1 and J usage is TRBJ1-2, with 9 positions matching TRBD1. This CDR3 comprises 14 residues. Trimming cost V 8 bases and J 7 bases; bases outside gene matches: 14. Germline values: CDR1 DFQATT, CDR2 SNEGSKA (reference sequence). CDR3 nucleotides: TGCAGTCTAGGGCGGGACAGGGATCGCGGTGGCTACACCTTC. Its translation: CSLGRDRDRGGYTF.

The gene calls are TRBV7-9 and TRBJ1-4; D is uncertain. Trimming pared 7 bases from V and 7 bases from J, leaving 13 bases between. The CDR3 totals 13 residues. Germline CDR1 reads SEHNR; CDR2 reads FQNEAQ (reference sequence). The CDR3 DNA reads TGTGCCAGCAAGGGCGGCGCCGGTGAAAAACTGTTTTTT. Amino acids: CASKGGAGEKLFF.

This clonotype was recorded at least ten times. The gene calls are TRBV7-2 and TRBJ2-3; 8 bases fit TRBD2. The germline gives CDR1 SGHTA, CDR2 FQGNSA. Trimming cost V 5 bases and J 2 bases; bases outside gene matches: 9. The CDR3 is 16 amino acids. The CDR3 loop reads CASSPGTRGFTDTQYF. CDR3 nucleotide sequence: TGTGCCAGCAGCCCTGGGACTAGGGGATTCACAGATACGCAGTATTTT.

The chain carries TRBV9 and TRBJ2-2; D not certain. The CDR3 extends over 14 amino acids. Trimming took off 7 bases at V and 1 base at J, with 11 bases between the two ends. Germline V gene lookup returns CDR1 SGDLS and CDR2 YYNGEE. CDR3 bases: TGTGCCAGCGCATGGAGCAGGAACACCGGGGAGCTGTTTTTT. It codes for CASAWSRNTGELFF.